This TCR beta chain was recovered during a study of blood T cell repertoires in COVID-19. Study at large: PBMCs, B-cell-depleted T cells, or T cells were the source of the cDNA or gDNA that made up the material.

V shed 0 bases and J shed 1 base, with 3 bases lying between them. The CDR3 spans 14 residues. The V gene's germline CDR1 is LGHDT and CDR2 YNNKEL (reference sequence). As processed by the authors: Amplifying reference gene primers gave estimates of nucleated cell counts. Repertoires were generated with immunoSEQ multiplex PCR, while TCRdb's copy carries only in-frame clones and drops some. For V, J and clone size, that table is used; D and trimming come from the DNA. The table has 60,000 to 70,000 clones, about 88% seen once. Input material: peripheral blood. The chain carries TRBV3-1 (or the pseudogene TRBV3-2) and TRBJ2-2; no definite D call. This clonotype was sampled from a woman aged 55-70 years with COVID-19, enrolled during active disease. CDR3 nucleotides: TGTGCCAGCAGCCAAGACTGGAACACCGGGGAGCTGTTTTTT. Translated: CASSQDWNTGELFF.